This TCR beta chain was obtained from a study of T cell repertoires in cytomegalovirus infection. At the level of the study: CMV infection plus the matching HLA type was flagged by public TCR beta signatures. The study, taken as a whole, reports: Of the TCR beta families, the public ones yielded a cumulative frequency that identified carriers of CMV plus the relevant HLA.

TCRdb independently ran MiXCR on the reads; one entry per CDR3 protein. The data show approximately 1,000,000 distinct CDR3 sequences, 30% to 40% seen once. The V gene's germline CDR1 is SGDLS and CDR2 YYNGEE. Trimming shortened V by 3 bases and J by 10 bases, and 10 bases separated the two germline ends. The CDR3 totals 11 residues. This clonotype was counted once. The antigen remains unidentified. The sequence came from a human donor in good health (CMV status not recorded). Some clones in this sample may be carry-over from other donors' samples. The sample in question was cultured CD8+ T cells from PBMCs, obtained from culture after CMV antigen stimulation. The genes are TRBV9 and TRBJ1-1, with a tentative D call TRBD1 (5 bases). The CDR3 here is CASSGAGGAFF. The CDR3 DNA is TGTGCCAGCAGCGGGGCGGGGGGAGCTTTCTTT.